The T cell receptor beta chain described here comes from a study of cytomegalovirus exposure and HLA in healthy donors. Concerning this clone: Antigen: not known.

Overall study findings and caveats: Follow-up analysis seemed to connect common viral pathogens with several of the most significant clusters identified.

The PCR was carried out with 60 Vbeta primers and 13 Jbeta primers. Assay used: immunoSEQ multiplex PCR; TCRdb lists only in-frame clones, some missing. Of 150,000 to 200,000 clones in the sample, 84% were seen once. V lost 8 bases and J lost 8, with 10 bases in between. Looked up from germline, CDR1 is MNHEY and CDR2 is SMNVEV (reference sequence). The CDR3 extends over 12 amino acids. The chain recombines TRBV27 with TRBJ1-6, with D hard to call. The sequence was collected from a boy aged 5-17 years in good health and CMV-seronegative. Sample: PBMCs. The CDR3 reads CASGRRDSPLHF. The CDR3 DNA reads TGTGCCAGCGGTCGGCGGGATTCACCCCTCCACTTT.